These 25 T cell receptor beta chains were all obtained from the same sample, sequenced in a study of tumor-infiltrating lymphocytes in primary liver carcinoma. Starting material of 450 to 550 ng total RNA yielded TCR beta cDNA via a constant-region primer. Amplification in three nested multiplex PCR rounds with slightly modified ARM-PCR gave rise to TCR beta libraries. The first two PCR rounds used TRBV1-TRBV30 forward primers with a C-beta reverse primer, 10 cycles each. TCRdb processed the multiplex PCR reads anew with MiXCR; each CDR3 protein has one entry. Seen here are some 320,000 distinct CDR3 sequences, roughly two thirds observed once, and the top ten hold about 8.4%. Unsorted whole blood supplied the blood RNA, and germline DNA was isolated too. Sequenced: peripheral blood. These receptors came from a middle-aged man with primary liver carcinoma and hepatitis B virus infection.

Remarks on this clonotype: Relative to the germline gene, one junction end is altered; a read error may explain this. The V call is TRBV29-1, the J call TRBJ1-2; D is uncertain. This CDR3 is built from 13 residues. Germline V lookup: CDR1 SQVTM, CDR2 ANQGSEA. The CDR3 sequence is CSVVFIGNYGYTF. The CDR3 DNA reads TGTAGCGTTGTCTTCATAGGCAACTATGGCTACACCTTC.

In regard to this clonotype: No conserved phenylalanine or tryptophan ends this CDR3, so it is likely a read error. CDR3 coding DNA: TGCAGCGTTGAAGGGCGGACTAACACAGATACGCAGTATGTT. Amino acids: CSVEGRTNTDTQYV. The chain uses TRBV29-1 and TRBJ2-3; perhaps TRBD2 as D (6 bases). The germline V gene encodes CDR1 SQVTM and CDR2 ANQGSEA. The V and J ends lost 1 base and 2 bases respectively, with 10 bases between them. The CDR3 contains 14 residues.

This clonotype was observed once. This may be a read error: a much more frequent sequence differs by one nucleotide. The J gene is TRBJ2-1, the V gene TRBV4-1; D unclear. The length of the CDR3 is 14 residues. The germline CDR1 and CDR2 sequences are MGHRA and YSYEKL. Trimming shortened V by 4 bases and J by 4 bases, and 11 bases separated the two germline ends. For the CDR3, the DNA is TGCGCCAGCAGCCTAGTGGGGAATTACAATGAGCAGTTCTTC. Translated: CASSLVGNYNEQFF.

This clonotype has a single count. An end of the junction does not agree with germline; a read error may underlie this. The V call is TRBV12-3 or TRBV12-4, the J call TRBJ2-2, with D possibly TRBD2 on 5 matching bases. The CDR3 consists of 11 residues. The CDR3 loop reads CTSRHTGELLF. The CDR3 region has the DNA TGCACCAGCAGGCACACCGGGGAGCTGTTGTTT.

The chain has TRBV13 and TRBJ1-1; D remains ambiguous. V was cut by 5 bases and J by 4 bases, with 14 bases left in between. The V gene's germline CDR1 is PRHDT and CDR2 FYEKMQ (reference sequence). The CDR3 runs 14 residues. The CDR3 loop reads CASSPDQQSTEAFF. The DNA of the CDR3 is TGTGCCAGCAGCCCGGACCAACAGAGCACTGAAGCTTTCTTT.

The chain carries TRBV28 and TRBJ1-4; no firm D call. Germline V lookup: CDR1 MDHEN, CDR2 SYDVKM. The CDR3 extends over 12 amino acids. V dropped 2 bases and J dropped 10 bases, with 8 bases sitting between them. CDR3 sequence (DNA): TGTGCCAGCAGTTTAAGTGGGTTAAAACTGTTTTTT. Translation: CASSLSGLKLFF. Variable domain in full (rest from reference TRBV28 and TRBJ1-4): DVKVTQSSRYLVKRTGEKVFLECVQDMDHENMFWYRQDPGLGLRLIYFSYDVKMKEKGDIPEGYSVSREKKERFSLILESASTNQTSMYLCASSLSGLKLFFGSGTQLSVL.

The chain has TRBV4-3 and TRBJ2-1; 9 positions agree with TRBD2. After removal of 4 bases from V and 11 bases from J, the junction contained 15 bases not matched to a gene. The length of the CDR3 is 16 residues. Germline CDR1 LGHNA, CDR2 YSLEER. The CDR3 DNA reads TGCGCCAGCAGCCGGGCGCTAGCGGGGTCTGGGAATAAGCAGTTCTTC. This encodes CASSRALAGSGNKQFF.

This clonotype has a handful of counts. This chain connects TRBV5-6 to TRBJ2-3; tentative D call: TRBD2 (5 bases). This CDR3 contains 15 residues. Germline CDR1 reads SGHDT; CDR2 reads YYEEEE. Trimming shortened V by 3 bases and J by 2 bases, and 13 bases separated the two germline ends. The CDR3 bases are TGTGCCAGCAGCTCCGAAGGAGACTACACAGATACGCAGTATTTT. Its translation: CASSSEGDYTDTQYF.

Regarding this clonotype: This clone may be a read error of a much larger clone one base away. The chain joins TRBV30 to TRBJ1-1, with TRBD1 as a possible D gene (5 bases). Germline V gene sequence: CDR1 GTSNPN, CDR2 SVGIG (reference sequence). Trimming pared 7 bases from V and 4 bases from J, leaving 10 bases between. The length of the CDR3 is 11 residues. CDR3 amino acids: CASTRGTEAFF. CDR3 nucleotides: TGTGCCTCGACTAGGGGCACTGAAGCTTTCTTT.

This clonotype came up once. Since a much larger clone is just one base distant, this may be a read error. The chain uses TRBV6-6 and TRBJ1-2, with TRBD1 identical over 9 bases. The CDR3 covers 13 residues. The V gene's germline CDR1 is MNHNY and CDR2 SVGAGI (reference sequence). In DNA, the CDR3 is TGTGCCAGCAGTCGGACAGGGGATGAAGGCTACATCTTC. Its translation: CASSRTGDEGYIF.

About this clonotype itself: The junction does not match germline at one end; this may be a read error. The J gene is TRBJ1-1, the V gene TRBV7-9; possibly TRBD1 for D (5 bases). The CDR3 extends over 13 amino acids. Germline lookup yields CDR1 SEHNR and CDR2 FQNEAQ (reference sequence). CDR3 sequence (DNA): TGTGCCGGCAGCTCTTGGGGGTGGACTGAAGCTTTCTTT. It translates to CAGSSWGWTEAFF.

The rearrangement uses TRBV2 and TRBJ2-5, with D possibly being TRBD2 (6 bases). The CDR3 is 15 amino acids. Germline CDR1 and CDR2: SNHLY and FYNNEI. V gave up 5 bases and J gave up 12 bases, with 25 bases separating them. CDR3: CASSKNVRSGETKYF. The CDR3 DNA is TGTGCCAGCAGTAAAAACGTAAGGTCGGGGGAGACTAAGTACTTC.

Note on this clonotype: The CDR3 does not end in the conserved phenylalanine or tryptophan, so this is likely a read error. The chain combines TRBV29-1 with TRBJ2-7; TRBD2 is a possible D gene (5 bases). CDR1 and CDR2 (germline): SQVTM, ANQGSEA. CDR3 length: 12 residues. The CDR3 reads CGAGWGNHEQYL. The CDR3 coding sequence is TGTGGCGCGGGTTGGGGTAATCACGAGCAGTACCTC.

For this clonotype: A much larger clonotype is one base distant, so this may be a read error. CDR3 nucleotide sequence: TGTGCCAGCAGCTTGGGGGAGACGAGACTTACCGCCTGCGAGCAGTACTTC. As protein: CASSLGETRLTACEQYF. The chain has TRBV5-6 and TRBJ2-7; a possible D gene is TRBD2 (5 bases). CDR1 and CDR2 (germline): SGHDT, YYEEEE. The V and J ends lost 0 bases and 6 bases respectively, with 22 bases between them. This CDR3 is 17 amino acids long.

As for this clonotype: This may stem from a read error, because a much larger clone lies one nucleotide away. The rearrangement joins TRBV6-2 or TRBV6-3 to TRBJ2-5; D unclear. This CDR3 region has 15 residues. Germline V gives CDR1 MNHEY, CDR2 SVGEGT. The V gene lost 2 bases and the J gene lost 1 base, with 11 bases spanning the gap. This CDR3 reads CASSYPLTVQETQYF. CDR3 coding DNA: TGTGCCAGCAGTTACCCCCTAACGGTCCAAGAGACCCAGTACTTC.

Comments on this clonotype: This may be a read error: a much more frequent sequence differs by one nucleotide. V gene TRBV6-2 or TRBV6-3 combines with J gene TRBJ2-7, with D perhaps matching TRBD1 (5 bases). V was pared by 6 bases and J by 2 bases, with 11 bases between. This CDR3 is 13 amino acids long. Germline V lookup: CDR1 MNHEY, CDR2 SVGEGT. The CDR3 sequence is CASRQQVAYEQYF. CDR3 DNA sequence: TGTGCCAGCAGACAACAGGTAGCCTACGAGCAGTACTTC.

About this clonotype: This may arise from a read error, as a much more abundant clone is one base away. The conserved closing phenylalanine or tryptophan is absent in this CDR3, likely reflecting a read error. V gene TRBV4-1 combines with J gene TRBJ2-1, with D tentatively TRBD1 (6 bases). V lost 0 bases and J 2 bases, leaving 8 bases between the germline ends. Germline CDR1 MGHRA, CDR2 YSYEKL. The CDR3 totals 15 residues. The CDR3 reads CASSQDGTPYNEQFL. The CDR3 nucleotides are TGCGCCAGCAGCCAAGACGGGACACCCTACAATGAGCAGTTCCTC.

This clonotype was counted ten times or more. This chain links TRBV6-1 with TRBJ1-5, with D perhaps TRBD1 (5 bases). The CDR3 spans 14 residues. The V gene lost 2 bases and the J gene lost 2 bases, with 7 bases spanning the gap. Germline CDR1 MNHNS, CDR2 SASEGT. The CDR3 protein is CASSEQGGNQPQHF. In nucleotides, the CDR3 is TGTGCCAGCAGTGAACAGGGAGGCAATCAGCCCCAGCATTTT.

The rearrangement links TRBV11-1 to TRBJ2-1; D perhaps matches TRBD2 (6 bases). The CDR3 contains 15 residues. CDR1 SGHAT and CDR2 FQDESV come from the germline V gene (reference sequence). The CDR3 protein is CASGDFSSSYNEQFF. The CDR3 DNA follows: TGTGCTAGCGGCGACTTTAGCTCATCCTACAATGAGCAGTTCTTC.

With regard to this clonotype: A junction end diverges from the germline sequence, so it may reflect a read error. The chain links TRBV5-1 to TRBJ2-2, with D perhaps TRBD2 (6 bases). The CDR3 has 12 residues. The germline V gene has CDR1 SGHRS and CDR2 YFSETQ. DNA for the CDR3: TGCGCTAGCAGCTCGGGGGCCGGGGAGCTGTTTTTT. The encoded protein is CASSSGAGELFF. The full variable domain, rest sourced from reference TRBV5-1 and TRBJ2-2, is KAGVTQTPRYLIKTRGQQVTLSCSPISGHRSVSWYQQTPGQGLQFLFEYFSETQRNKGNFPGRFSGRQFSNSRSEMNVSTLELGDSALYLCASSSGAGELFFGEGSRLTVL.

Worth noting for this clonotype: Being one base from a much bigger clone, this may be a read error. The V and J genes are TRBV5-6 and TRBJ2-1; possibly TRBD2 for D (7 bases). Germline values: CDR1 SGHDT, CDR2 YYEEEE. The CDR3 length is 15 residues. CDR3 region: CASGIRGGSYDEQFF. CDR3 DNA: TGTGCCAGCGGGATCCGCGGGGGCTCCTACGATGAGCAGTTCTTC.

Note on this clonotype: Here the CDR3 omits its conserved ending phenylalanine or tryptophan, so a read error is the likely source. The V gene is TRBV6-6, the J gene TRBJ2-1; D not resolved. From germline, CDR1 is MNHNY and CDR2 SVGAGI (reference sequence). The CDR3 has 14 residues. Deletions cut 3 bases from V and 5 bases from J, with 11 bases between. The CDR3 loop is CASSYTGSDNEQFS. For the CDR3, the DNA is TGTGCCAGCAGTTATACCGGGTCAGACAATGAGCAGTTCTCC.

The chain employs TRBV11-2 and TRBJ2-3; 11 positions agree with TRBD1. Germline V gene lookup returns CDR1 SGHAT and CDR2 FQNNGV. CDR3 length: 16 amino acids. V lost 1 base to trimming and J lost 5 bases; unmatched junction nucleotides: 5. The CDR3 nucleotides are TGTGCCAGCAGCTTAGTGCCGGGGACAGGGGGAGATACGCAGTATTTT. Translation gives CASSLVPGTGGDTQYF. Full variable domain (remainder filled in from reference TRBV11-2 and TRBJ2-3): EAGVAQSPRYKIIEKRQSVAFWCNPISGHATLYWYQQILGQGPKLLIQFQNNGVVDDSQLPKDRFSAERLKGVDSTLKIQPAKLEDSAVYLCASSLVPGTGGDTQYFGPGTRLTVL.

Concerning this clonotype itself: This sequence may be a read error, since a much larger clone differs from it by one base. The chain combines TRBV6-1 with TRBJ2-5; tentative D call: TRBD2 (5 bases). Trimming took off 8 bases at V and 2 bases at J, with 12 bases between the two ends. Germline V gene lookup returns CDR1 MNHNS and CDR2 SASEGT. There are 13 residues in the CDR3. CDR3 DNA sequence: TGTGCCAGCTGTACTAGAAGGCAAGAGACCCAGTACTTC. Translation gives CASCTRRQETQYF.

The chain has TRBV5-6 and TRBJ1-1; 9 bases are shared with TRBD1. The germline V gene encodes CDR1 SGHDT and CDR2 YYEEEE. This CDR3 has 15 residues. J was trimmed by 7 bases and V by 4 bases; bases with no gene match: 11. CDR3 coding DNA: TGTGCCAGCAGCCCTGTACAGGGGGCCGACATTGAAGCTTTCTTT. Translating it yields CASSPVQGADIEAFF.